The 16 T cell receptor beta chains below all came from one sample that was sequenced in a study of blood T cells in healthy people across ages. A sample-barcoded 5' primer and a J-beta primer mix were used in a second PCR of roughly 7 to 12 cycles. TCRdb passed the 5' RACE reads through MiXCR, listing each CDR3 protein once. The sample yields under 2,000,000 distinct CDR3 sequences, around 48% seen once. Sample: blood. Receptor source: a woman in her 40s in good health.

V usage is TRBV20-1 and J usage is TRBJ2-1; 12 bases are shared with TRBD2. Per germline, CDR1 DFQATT and CDR2 SNEGSKA (reference sequence). V dropped 3 bases and J dropped 7; count of bases not matched to a gene: 7. The CDR3 is made up of 15 amino acids. The CDR3 is CSARLSSGGANEQFF. CDR3 DNA: TGCAGTGCTAGGCTTTCTAGCGGGGGGGCGAATGAGCAGTTCTTC.

The gene calls are TRBV21-1 and TRBJ1-2. TRBV21-1 counts as a pseudogene. The CDR3 totals 17 residues. Here the CDR3 DNA reads TGTGCCAGCAGCAAAGGTACCAGACCAACACGACACTATGGCTACACCTTC. Translating it yields CASSKGTRPTRHYGYTF.

This clonotype has more than one count but fewer than ten. The chain carries TRBV6-5 and TRBJ1-1, with 8 positions matching TRBD1. V lost 5 bases, J lost 4 bases, and 6 bases stayed unmatched. Germline CDR1 reads MNHEY; CDR2 reads SVGAGI. CDR3 length equals 14 residues. The CDR3 reads CASSPPDRGTEAFF. Written as DNA, the CDR3 is TGTGCCAGCAGTCCTCCCGACAGGGGCACTGAAGCTTTCTTT.

The table lists this clonotype with a few counts. V and J are TRBV4-3 and TRBJ2-1; D possibly matches TRBD1 or TRBD2 (6 bases each). The V end was cut by 3 bases, the J end by 5 bases, with 17 bases between. CDR3 length equals 16 residues. Germline V CDR1 and CDR2: LGHNA, YSLEER. The CDR3 loop reads CASSHPGGGLDNEQFF. CDR3 nucleotides: TGCGCCAGCAGCCATCCCGGGGGCGGATTGGACAATGAGCAGTTCTTC.

The rearrangement links TRBV4-3 to TRBJ2-3; no clear D. The V gene lost 0 bases and the J gene lost 0 bases, with 10 bases spanning the gap. The length of the CDR3 is 16 residues. Germline V CDR1 and CDR2: LGHNA, YSLEER. The CDR3 loop reads CASSQDSGRSTDTQYF. CDR3 nucleotide sequence: TGCGCCAGCAGCCAAGATTCAGGCAGGAGCACAGATACGCAGTATTTT.

This clonotype was seen only a few times. The genes are TRBV6-2 or TRBV6-3 and TRBJ2-5; 8 nucleotides align to TRBD2. There are 15 residues in the CDR3. Trimming at V came to 4 bases and at J to 4 bases, leaving 8 bases not matched to a gene. CDR1 is MNHEY and CDR2 is SVGEGT in the germline V gene. The DNA for the CDR3 is TGTGCCAGCAGTTTGACCGGGGGGGCCGCAGAGACCCAGTACTTC. This sequence encodes CASSLTGGAAETQYF.

This chain connects TRBV11-2 to TRBJ1-4, with D unclear. This CDR3 is built from 14 residues. Deletions cut 5 bases from V and 8 bases from J, with 15 bases between. Germline CDR1 and CDR2: SGHAT and FQNNGV. The CDR3 DNA reads as TGTGCCAGCAGCGGAAACGGGGTTTGGGAAAAACTGTTTTTT. Protein: CASSGNGVWEKLFF. The variable domain in full, with the rest retrieved from reference TRBV11-2 and TRBJ1-4, is EAGVAQSPRYKIIEKRQSVAFWCNPISGHATLYWYQQILGQGPKLLIQFQNNGVVDDSQLPKDRFSAERLKGVDSTLKIQPAKLEDSAVYLCASSGNGVWEKLFFGSGTQLSVL.

The CDR3 sequence: CASSLETSGPSGEQFF. The CDR3 region has the DNA TGTGCCAGCAGCTTAGAGACTAGCGGGCCCAGCGGTGAGCAGTTCTTC. This chain uses TRBV7-2 with TRBJ2-1, with 10 bases identical to TRBD2. The CDR3 totals 16 residues. V gave up 1 base and J gave up 9 bases; unmatched junction bases: 9. The germline V gene has CDR1 SGHTA and CDR2 FQGNSA.

The genes are TRBV5-6 and TRBJ2-1, with 10 bases identical to TRBD1. V trimming: 5 bases; J trimming: 13 bases; junction bases outside the gene matches: 9. The germline gives CDR1 SGHDT, CDR2 YYEEEE. The CDR3 contains 13 residues. The CDR3 DNA reads TGTGCCAGCAGTTACGGACAGGGGGGGCCCCAGTTCTTC. Its protein is CASSYGQGGPQFF.

This chain connects TRBV6-5 to TRBJ2-3; D is perhaps TRBD1 or TRBD2 (6 bases each). There are 15 residues in the CDR3. The germline V and J ends were trimmed by 7 bases and 2 bases, with 16 bases remaining between them. The germline CDR1 and CDR2 sequences are MNHEY and SVGAGI. In DNA form, the CDR3 reads TGTGCCAGCAATGCTGGAGGGGGGTACACAGATACGCAGTATTTT. As protein: CASNAGGGYTDTQYF.

This clonotype was seen more than once but under ten times. The chain couples TRBV12-3 or TRBV12-4 to TRBJ2-1; TRBD1 matches 7 bases. The junction had 7 bases not matched to a gene; V was cut back by 6 bases and J by 8 bases. CDR3 length: 13 residues. The CDR3 spells CASSSTGADEQFF. Written as DNA, the CDR3 is TGTGCCAGCAGCTCAACAGGGGCGGATGAGCAGTTCTTC.

The CDR3 region has the DNA TGCAGCGTTGAAGACAGGACCGAAAAACTGTTTTTT. Translation gives CSVEDRTEKLFF. The chain recombines TRBV29-1 with TRBJ1-4; the D is unclear. The V and J ends lost 0 bases and 8 bases respectively, with 7 bases between them. CDR1 and CDR2 (germline): SQVTM, ANQGSEA. This CDR3 has 12 amino acids.

The V gene is TRBV27, the J gene TRBJ2-3; 10 bases agree with TRBD2. The J segment lost 9 bases and the V segment lost 4 bases, leaving 10 bases of the junction unmatched. The CDR3 consists of 15 residues. From germline, CDR1 is MNHEY and CDR2 SMNVEV (reference sequence). For the CDR3, the DNA is TGTGCCAGCAGTTCATATATAGCGGGGGGACGGACGCAGTATTTT. Its protein is CASSSYIAGGRTQYF.

This clonotype was counted only a few times. The chain couples TRBV9 to TRBJ1-2; D gene ambiguous. Germline V gene lookup returns CDR1 SGDLS and CDR2 YYNGEE. CDR3 length equals 13 residues. V was pared by 0 bases and J by 4 bases, with 7 bases between. In nucleotides, the CDR3 is TGTGCCAGCAGCGTAGAGTCAGTCTATGGCTACACCTTC. Protein sequence: CASSVESVYGYTF.

The chain combines TRBV29-1 with TRBJ1-4; the D gene is possibly TRBD1 (5 bases). Germline lookup yields CDR1 SQVTM and CDR2 ANQGSEA. V gave up 3 bases and J gave up 4 bases, with 12 bases separating them. The CDR3 runs 14 residues. The CDR3 DNA reads as TGCAGCGTTGAGTTAAGGGGTTTTAATGAAAAACTGTTTTTT. This sequence encodes CSVELRGFNEKLFF. Full variable domain (rest looked up from reference TRBV29-1 and TRBJ1-4): SAVISQKPSRDICQRGTSLTIQCQVDSQVTMMFWYRQQPGQSLTLIATANQGSEATYESGFVIDKFPISRPNLTFSTLTVSNMSPEDSSIYLCSVELRGFNEKLFFGSGTQLSVL.

At least ten counts were recorded for this clonotype. The rearrangement links TRBV9 to TRBJ2-1; 11 bases fit TRBD2. The CDR3 extends over 16 amino acids. V lost 7 bases, J lost 2 bases, and 8 bases stayed unmatched. Germline CDR1 and CDR2: SGDLS and YYNGEE. The CDR3 region has the DNA TGTGCCAGCTCCGTAGGACTAGCGGGTACCTACAATGAGCAGTTCTTC. Amino acids: CASSVGLAGTYNEQFF. The complete variable domain, with remaining parts taken from reference TRBV9 and TRBJ2-1, reads DSGVTQTPKHLITATGQRVTLRCSPRSGDLSVYWYQQSLDQGLQFLIQYYNGEERAKGNILERFSAQQFPDLHSELNLSSLELGDSALYFCASSVGLAGTYNEQFFGPGTRLTVL.